This T cell receptor (beta chain) was sequenced during a study of T cell changes during pregnancy in multiple sclerosis. Profiled with immunoSEQ multiplex PCR; TCRdb holds only in-frame clones, not every one. The repertoire includes approximately 26,000 clones, 89% of them detected once, and approximately 0.77% sits in the top ten. Germline V lookup: CDR1 SGHTA, CDR2 FQGNSA. V lost 2 bases and J lost 2; bases outside the gene matches: 3. This CDR3 comprises 16 residues. The TCR sequence derives from a female donor with multiple sclerosis, enrolled in a pregnancy study. This chain joins TRBV7-2 and TRBJ2-6, with 7 nucleotides matching TRBD2. The material was CD4+ T cells from peripheral blood mononuclear cells, obtained in the second trimester of pregnancy. CDR3 protein: CASSLRGGAGANVLTF. DNA of the CDR3: TGTGCCAGCAGCTTAAGGGGAGGGGCTGGGGCCAACGTCCTGACTTTC.